What follows are 24 T cell receptor beta chains derived from one specimen sequenced in a study of T cells after yellow fever vaccination. TCRdb re-derived calls from the 5' RACE reads in MiXCR, one entry per CDR3 protein. The sample yields 450,000 to 650,000 distinct CDR3 sequences, 20% to 25% seen once. The specimen was PBMCs, collected roughly 20 days after the first yellow fever vaccination. Receptors were obtained from a man in his late teens or twenties who received the YFV17D yellow fever vaccine.

This clonotype was recorded a few times. The chain couples TRBV24-1 to TRBJ2-5, with 7 bases aligning to TRBD2. The CDR3 has 17 amino acids. In germline, CDR1 is KGHDR, CDR2 SFDVKD. V lost 5 bases, J lost 0 bases, and 11 bases stayed unmatched. In DNA, the CDR3 is TGTGCCACCAGTGTCCCCCCGGGCGGGGGTGACCAAGAGACCCAGTACTTC. This encodes CATSVPPGGGDQETQYF.

This clonotype has a handful of counts. The V gene is TRBV12-3 or TRBV12-4, the J gene TRBJ2-5, with D unresolved. Trimming took 3 bases from V and 3 from J, leaving 8 bases between them. The CDR3 length is 13 residues. CDR3: CASSFRTEETQYF. The CDR3 DNA reads TGTGCCAGCAGTTTCAGGACGGAAGAGACCCAGTACTTC.

The chain has TRBV11-1 and TRBJ2-3, with D tentatively TRBD1 (7 bases). CDR1 and CDR2 from the germline V gene are SGHAT and FQDESV (reference sequence). This CDR3 contains 18 residues. V lost 4 bases and J lost 2, with 22 bases in between. In nucleotides, the CDR3 is TGTGCCAGCAGCTCCCCCTTGGGTGCGGGACAGCACACAGATACGCAGTATTTT. Translation: CASSSPLGAGQHTDTQYF.

There are a few counts of this clonotype. The CDR3 nucleotides read TGCAGCGTTGGGGGGTATCAGGGGGGGCAGACCCAGTACTTC. Amino acids: CSVGGYQGGQTQYF. The genes are TRBV29-1 and TRBJ2-5; D may correspond to TRBD1 or TRBD2 (7 bases each). The V end lost 4 bases, the J end lost 6 bases, and 18 bases lay between the germline ends. Germline values: CDR1 SQVTM, CDR2 ANQGSEA. This CDR3 comprises 14 residues. Combining the CDR3 with reference TRBV29-1 and TRBJ2-5 gives the whole variable domain SAVISQKPSRDICQRGTSLTIQCQVDSQVTMMFWYRQQPGQSLTLIATANQGSEATYESGFVIDKFPISRPNLTFSTLTVSNMSPEDSSIYLCSVGGYQGGQTQYFGPGTRLLVL.

This rearrangement joins TRBV27 to TRBJ2-1; 10 nucleotides line up with TRBD2. This CDR3 contains 15 residues. V dropped 8 bases and J dropped 7; count of bases not matched to a gene: 11. Germline CDR1 MNHEY, CDR2 SMNVEV (reference sequence). The CDR3 DNA sequence: TGTGCCAGCGTCACGAAGCGGGGGGGAAGTAATGAGCAGTTCTTC. Its translation is CASVTKRGGSNEQFF.

This clonotype appeared a few times. The chain recombines TRBV7-3 with TRBJ1-1; tentatively, D is TRBD1 (5 bases). The V and J ends lost 6 bases and 1 base respectively, with 9 bases between them. The CDR3 runs to 13 residues. From germline, CDR1 is SGHTA and CDR2 FQGTGA. CDR3 protein: CASRLDRNTEAFF. The CDR3 coding sequence is TGTGCCAGCAGACTTGACAGGAACACTGAAGCTTTCTTT.

In its sample, this clonotype was seen a few times. The V call is TRBV20-1, the J call TRBJ2-3; D gene uncertain. The CDR3 contains 12 residues. The germline CDR1 and CDR2 sequences are DFQATT and SNEGSKA (reference sequence). Trimming removed 6 bases from V and 6 bases from J, with 13 bases in between. The CDR3 region has the DNA TGCAGTGCCTCCTCTGGAAACGATACGCAGTATTTT. As protein: CSASSGNDTQYF.

This clonotype was found a few times. The chain employs TRBV7-6 and TRBJ2-5, with D possibly being TRBD1 (6 bases). The CDR3 totals 14 residues. Per the germline V gene, CDR1 is SGHVS and CDR2 is FNYEAQ. With 2 bases removed from V and 4 bases from J, the gap between germline ends came to 11 bases. The CDR3 DNA sequence: TGTGCCAGCAGCTTAAACAGGGTGTTAGAGACCCAGTACTTC. As protein: CASSLNRVLETQYF.

This clonotype occurred a few times. CDR3 residues: CASSFSSSGSYGYTF. The CDR3 nucleotides are TGTGCCAGCAGCTTCTCCAGCTCAGGGTCCTATGGCTACACCTTC. The chain combines TRBV7-6 with TRBJ1-2; a possible D gene is TRBD1 (5 bases). Germline V gene sequence: CDR1 SGHVS, CDR2 FNYEAQ. Trimming removed 3 bases from V and 4 bases from J, with 15 bases in between. The CDR3 runs to 15 residues.

There are a few counts of this clonotype. The gene calls are TRBV5-6 and TRBJ1-3, with D maybe TRBD1 (6 bases). Trimming stripped 4 bases from V and 4 bases from J, with 15 bases between. This CDR3 has 15 residues. Germline V CDR1 and CDR2: SGHDT, YYEEEE. The CDR3 bases are TGTGCCAGCAGCCGACCGGACAGTCTCGGAAACACCATATATTTT. Amino acids: CASSRPDSLGNTIYF.

The J gene is TRBJ1-2, the V gene TRBV20-1, with D unresolved. This CDR3 has 13 amino acids. Germline CDR1 is DFQATT and CDR2 is SNEGSKA (reference sequence). Trimming took off 0 bases at V and 3 bases at J, with 8 bases between the two ends. The CDR3 region is CSARESGHYGYTF. The CDR3 DNA follows: TGCAGTGCTAGAGAGTCAGGTCACTATGGCTACACCTTC.

V usage is TRBV7-8 and J usage is TRBJ2-7, with TRBD1 as a possible D gene (6 bases). The CDR3 spans 14 residues. V was cut by 5 bases and J by 0 bases, with 11 bases left in between. Germline loops: CDR1 SGHVS, CDR2 FQNEAQ. CDR3 in DNA: TGTGCCAGCAGCCCGACAGGAGTCTCCTACGAGCAGTACTTC. It codes for CASSPTGVSYEQYF.

This chain joins TRBV7-2 and TRBJ2-1, with D perhaps given as TRBD1 or TRBD2 (5 bases each). The CDR3 totals 16 residues. Germline CDR1 and CDR2: SGHTA and FQGNSA. Trimming shortened V by 4 bases and J by 0 bases, and 13 bases separated the two germline ends. This CDR3 is CASSSRTGASYNEQFF. DNA for the CDR3: TGTGCCAGCAGCTCCCGGACTGGGGCCTCCTACAATGAGCAGTTCTTC.

The sample holds a few counts of this clonotype. This sequence joins TRBV7-9 and TRBJ1-2; weak D call: TRBD1 (5 bases). CDR3 length: 15 amino acids. V was clipped by 5 bases and J by 0 bases, with 13 bases between them. Germline V gene lookup returns CDR1 SEHNR and CDR2 FQNEAQ (reference sequence). CDR3 sequence: CASSGDGQANYGYTF. In DNA, the CDR3 is TGTGCCAGCAGCGGGGACGGCCAAGCTAACTATGGCTACACCTTC.

The V and J genes are TRBV11-1 and TRBJ1-2, with D possibly being TRBD1 (6 bases). The V end lost 5 bases, the J end lost 4 bases, and 26 bases lay between the germline ends. Germline lookup yields CDR1 SGHAT and CDR2 FQDESV (reference sequence). The CDR3 has 18 amino acids. The CDR3 loop is CASSLAGTRPGLSYGYTF. The CDR3 DNA sequence: TGTGCCAGCAGCCTTGCTGGGACAAGGCCGGGATTGAGCTATGGCTACACCTTC.

V usage is TRBV7-9 and J usage is TRBJ2-4, with TRBD1 as a possible D gene (6 bases). Per germline, CDR1 SEHNR and CDR2 FQNEAQ (reference sequence). V shed 3 bases and J shed 6 bases, with 9 bases lying between them. The length of the CDR3 is 13 residues. CDR3: CASSFVGGNIQYF. The CDR3 nucleotides read TGTGCCAGCAGCTTTGTAGGGGGAAACATTCAGTACTTC.

The chain carries TRBV30 and TRBJ1-1; no firm D call. CDR1 is GTSNPN, CDR2 SVGIG, per germline (reference sequence). The CDR3 extends over 13 amino acids. The ends were cut back, 0 bases at V and 5 bases at J, with 10 bases in the middle. The CDR3 protein is CAWSVFGGTEAFF. In nucleotides, the CDR3 is TGTGCCTGGAGTGTTTTTGGAGGAACTGAAGCTTTCTTT.

This chain links TRBV12-3 or TRBV12-4 with TRBJ1-6, with D possibly matching TRBD1 (6 bases). V lost 2 bases and J lost 13, with 21 bases in between. The CDR3 sequence is 16 residues long. The CDR3 bases are TGTGCCAGCAGTTTAAATATGGGGGCGGCAGGGGCGCCCCTCCACTTT. Translating gives CASSLNMGAAGAPLHF.

The chain combines TRBV28 with TRBJ2-3; unclear D gene. Germline V gene sequence: CDR1 MDHEN, CDR2 SYDVKM. This CDR3 has 13 residues. V dropped 8 bases and J dropped 2 bases, with 11 bases sitting between them. CDR3 amino acids: CASEPRVTDTQYF. CDR3 in DNA: TGTGCCAGCGAGCCTAGAGTCACAGATACGCAGTATTTT.

This clonotype was counted a few times. The V call is TRBV12-3 or TRBV12-4, the J call TRBJ1-5; D remains unclear. With 6 bases removed from V and 4 bases from J, the gap between germline ends came to 13 bases. CDR3 size: 14 residues. The CDR3 loop is CASSYRAPNQPQHF. Here the CDR3 DNA reads TGTGCCAGCAGCTACCGGGCGCCGAATCAGCCCCAGCATTTT.

The chain couples TRBV7-2 to TRBJ2-3; TRBD2 matches 11 bases. J was trimmed by 5 bases and V by 4 bases; bases with no gene match: 8. Germline values: CDR1 SGHTA, CDR2 FQGNSA. The CDR3 runs 16 residues. CDR3 DNA: TGTGCCAGCAGCTACCCGGGACTAGCGGATGAAGATACGCAGTATTTT. Amino acid sequence: CASSYPGLADEDTQYF.

This clonotype was seen only a few times. This chain uses TRBV6-1 with TRBJ2-1, with D possibly being TRBD2 (6 bases). Deletions cut 6 bases from V and 8 bases from J, with 23 bases between. Germline V lookup: CDR1 MNHNS, CDR2 SASEGT. The CDR3 is 16 amino acids. In DNA, the CDR3 is TGTGCCAGCAGCAACTGGAAGCGGGTGAGGGATCATGAGCAGTTCTTC. Residues: CASSNWKRVRDHEQFF.

This chain links TRBV10-3 with TRBJ2-5, with D possibly being TRBD1 or TRBD2 (6 bases each). The ends were cut back, 3 bases at V and 7 bases at J, with 18 bases in the middle. Per germline, CDR1 ENHRY and CDR2 SYGVKD. The CDR3 is 15 amino acids. The CDR3: CAISERTGGVGTQYF. In DNA, the CDR3 is TGTGCCATCAGTGAACGTACCGGGGGCGTGGGGACCCAGTACTTC.

This clonotype was picked up a small number of times. The chain combines TRBV3-1 with TRBJ1-2, with TRBD1 as a possible D gene (5 bases). The CDR3 contains 14 residues. The germline V gene has CDR1 LGHDT and CDR2 YNNKEL (reference sequence). The V end lost 3 bases, the J end lost 5 bases, and 13 bases lay between the germline ends. This chain's CDR3 is CASSQVGTAYGYTF. Here the CDR3 DNA reads TGTGCCAGCAGCCAGGTAGGGACGGCATATGGCTACACCTTC.